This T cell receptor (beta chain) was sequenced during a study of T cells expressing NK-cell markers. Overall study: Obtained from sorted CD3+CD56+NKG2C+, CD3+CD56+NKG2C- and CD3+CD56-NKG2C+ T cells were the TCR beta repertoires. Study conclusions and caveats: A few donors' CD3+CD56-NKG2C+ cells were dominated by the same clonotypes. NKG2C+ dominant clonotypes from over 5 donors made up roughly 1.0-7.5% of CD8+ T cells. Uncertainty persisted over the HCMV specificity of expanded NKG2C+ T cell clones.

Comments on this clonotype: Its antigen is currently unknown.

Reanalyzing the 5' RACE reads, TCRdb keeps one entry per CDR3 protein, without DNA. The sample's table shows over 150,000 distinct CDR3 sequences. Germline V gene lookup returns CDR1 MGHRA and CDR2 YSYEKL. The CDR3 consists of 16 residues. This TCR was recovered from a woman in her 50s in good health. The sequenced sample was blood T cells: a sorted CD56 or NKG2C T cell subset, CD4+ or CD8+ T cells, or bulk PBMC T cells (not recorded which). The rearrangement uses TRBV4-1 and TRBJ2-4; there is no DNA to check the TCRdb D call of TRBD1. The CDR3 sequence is CASSQEGRGLLDIQYF.